Listed here is a single TCR beta chain. Germline values: CDR1 LGHNA, CDR2 YSLEER. With 2 bases removed from V and 7 bases from J, the gap between germline ends came to 5 bases. This CDR3 has 12 amino acids. This sample is drawn from a study of blood T cell repertoires in COVID-19. About the study: Samples came from the United States, Italy and Spain, spanning acute and convalescent COVID-19. From T cells, B-cell-depleted T cells, or PBMCs came the material, which was cDNA or gDNA.

The authors' processing: Amplification from reference gene primers served as the basis for estimated nucleated cell counts. Sequenced by immunoSEQ multiplex PCR; TCRdb stores in-frame clones only, minus some. V, J and clone size are those of that table, while D and trimming were read from the DNA. Here the sample spans over 85,000 clones, roughly 81% being singletons. J is TRBJ1-4 and V is TRBV4-3; D is ambiguous. Material: peripheral blood. The sequence was collected from a man aged 35 to 55 with active or convalescent COVID-19. The CDR3 coding sequence is TGCGCCAGCAGCCAATACAGTGAAAAACTGTTTTTT. Protein product: CASSQYSEKLFF.